This T cell receptor beta chain was found in a study of T-cell memory formation after mild COVID-19. A few counts support this clonotype. One entry per CDR3 protein results from TCRdb running MiXCR on the 5' RACE reads. In the table there are roughly 620,000 distinct CDR3 sequences, over 15% of which are singletons. The CDR3 extends over 14 amino acids. Germline CDR1 is SEHNR and CDR2 is FQNEAQ (reference sequence). V was cut by 5 bases and J by 2 bases, with 12 bases left in between. This receptor was obtained from an adult woman who had mild COVID-19 (a few samples of this study predate the infection). Cell type and time point are not known. Source material: PBMCs or a T cell subset sorted from them (not recorded which). The V call is TRBV7-9, the J call TRBJ1-2, with unresolved D. The CDR3 DNA reads TGTGCCAGCAGCGTAGAAAGGGTGAACTATGGCTACACCTTC. It translates to CASSVERVNYGYTF.